The rows below give T cell receptor beta chains drawn from one sample of a study of blood T cell repertoires in COVID-19. Libraries were prepared by immunoSEQ multiplex PCR; TCRdb keeps only in-frame clonotypes and omits some of them. The repertoire holds tens of thousands of clones, 76% seen once, with about 17% in the top ten. Sequenced material: peripheral blood. These receptors all stem from a man between 65 and 85 years old with active or convalescent COVID-19. Both conserved end residues are part of each CDR3. A D gene is named only where the DNA matches it firmly. A row's size may be missing; if present it is once, few, many or a size class.

j_call clone_size v_call d_call cdr3_aa cdr3_nt
TRBJ2-1 - TRBV24-1 TRBD1 CATSDFRGLRFF TGTGCCACCAGTGATTTTAGGGGGCTGAGGTTCTTC
TRBJ2-7 few TRBV5-1 TRBD1 CASSSNPGQGRSYEQYF TGCGCCAGCAGCTCCAACCCAGGACAGGGTCGGTCCTACGAGCAGTACTTC
TRBJ2-3 - TRBV28 - CASSLGRGLSTDTQYF TGTGCCAGCAGTTTGGGGCGGGGGCTAAGCACAGATACGCAGTATTTT
TRBJ2-5 - TRBV5-4 - CASSRTLQGQETQYF TGTGCCAGCAGCCGGACCCTCCAGGGACAAGAGACCCAGTACTTC
TRBJ1-3 - TRBV7-2 TRBD1 CASSILSGGVGNTIYF TGTGCCAGCAGCATACTTTCAGGGGGTGTTGGAAACACCATATATTTT
TRBJ1-4 - TRBV2 - CASSLDSREKLFF TGTGCCAGCAGCTTGGACAGCAGAGAAAAACTGTTTTTT
TRBJ1-1 - TRBV27 - CASSEGYSNTEAFF TGTGCCAGCAGCGAGGGATACTCGAACACTGAAGCTTTCTTT
TRBJ1-2 - TRBV6-5 - CASSYLGQANYGYTF TGTGCCAGCAGTTACTTAGGACAAGCTAACTATGGCTACACCTTC
TRBJ2-1 - TRBV5-1 TRBD2 CASSPSGTFVGEQFF TGCGCCAGCAGCCCAAGCGGGACCTTTGTAGGGGAGCAGTTCTTC
TRBJ2-1 few TRBV29-1 - CSVEDPSVSYNEQFF TGCAGCGTTGAAGATCCGAGCGTTTCGTACAATGAGCAGTTCTTC
TRBJ1-4 - TRBV28 TRBD1 CASSFDRVEDEKLFF TGTGCCAGCAGTTTTGACAGGGTTGAGGATGAAAAACTGTTTTTT
TRBJ1-2 - TRBV28 TRBD1 CASSTSGQGGGYTF TGTGCCAGCAGCACCTCCGGACAGGGAGGTGGCTACACCTTC
TRBJ2-1 - TRBV28 TRBD2 CASTSSGASSSYNEQFF TGTGCCAGCACGAGTAGCGGGGCCTCAAGCTCCTACAATGAGCAGTTCTTC
TRBJ2-6 - TRBV28 - CASSLISVSGANVLTF TGTGCCAGCAGTTTAATATCGGTCTCTGGGGCCAACGTCCTGACTTTC
TRBJ1-3 - TRBV7-2 TRBD1 CASSSGQGRTGNTIYF TGTGCCAGCAGCTCCGGACAGGGTAGAACTGGAAACACCATATATTTT
TRBJ2-2 - TRBV7-5 - CVRTQGAGGELFF TGTGTCAGAACCCAGGGGGCCGGCGGGGAGCTGTTTTTT
TRBJ2-7 few TRBV5-1 - CASSWKQGYEQYF TGCGCCAGCAGCTGGAAACAGGGCTACGAGCAGTACTTC
TRBJ2-3 - TRBV19 - CASTRGDYTDTQYF TGTGCCAGTACCAGGGGAGACTACACAGATACGCAGTATTTT
TRBJ1-2 - TRBV2 TRBD1 CASIQEVAGGSNYGYTF TGTGCCAGCATTCAAGAGGTTGCAGGGGGCTCGAACTATGGCTACACCTTC
TRBJ1-1 - TRBV28 - CASSLNTDEGAFF TGTGCCAGCAGTTTAAACACAGATGAAGGAGCTTTCTTT
TRBJ1-5 - TRBV2 - CASSEAARNQPQHF TGTGCCAGCAGTGAGGCGGCACGAAATCAGCCCCAGCATTTT
TRBJ2-3 - TRBV5-1 TRBD2 CASSLVPSGSSTDTQYF TGCGCCAGCAGCTTGGTCCCTAGCGGTTCTAGCACAGATACGCAGTATTTT
TRBJ1-3 - TRBV10-3 TRBD1 CAISGDRASGNTIYF TGTGCCATCAGTGGGGACAGGGCTTCTGGAAACACCATATATTTT
TRBJ1-3 - TRBV30 - CAWSVRGTPGNTIYF TGTGCCTGGAGTGTACGGGGAACTCCTGGAAACACCATATATTTT
TRBJ2-2 - TRBV18 - CASSPPQEIVGELFF TGTGCCAGCTCGCCCCCACAGGAAATTGTCGGGGAGCTGTTTTTT
TRBJ1-2 - TRBV3-1/TRBV3-2 - CASSQGSQSYTF TGTGCCAGCAGCCAAGGGAGTCAGAGCTACACCTTC
TRBJ2-7 - TRBV18 TRBD2 CASSHYSPSGRAFWEQYF TGTGCCAGCTCACACTACTCCCCGTCGGGGAGGGCTTTTTGGGAGCAGTACTTC
TRBJ1-6 - TRBV6-5 TRBD1 CASSSRQGYSPLHF TGTGCCAGCAGTTCCCGACAGGGGTATTCACCCCTCCACTTT
TRBJ1-1 - TRBV6-5 - CASSLTQNTEAFF TGTGCCAGCAGCCTCACTCAGAACACTGAAGCTTTCTTT
TRBJ2-3 - TRBV10-2 TRBD2 CASRAGGSTDTQYF TGCGCCAGTCGGGCGGGGGGCTCCACAGATACGCAGTATTTT
TRBJ2-5 - TRBV12-3/TRBV12-4 TRBD1 CASRDRGRETQYF TGTGCCAGCAGAGACAGGGGTAGGGAGACCCAGTACTTC
TRBJ1-6 - TRBV2 TRBD1 CASSETGGNSPLHF TGTGCCAGCAGTGAGACAGGGGGGAATTCACCCCTCCACTTT
TRBJ1-2 - TRBV28 TRBD1 CASQTGTGTYGYTF TGTGCCAGCCAAACCGGGACAGGGACCTATGGCTACACCTTC
TRBJ1-1 - TRBV4-1 - CASSQAHMNTEAFF TGCGCCAGCAGCCAAGCACACATGAACACTGAAGCTTTCTTT
TRBJ2-7 - TRBV6-5 - CASSNAQGGAGEQYF TGTGCCAGCAGTAACGCACAGGGAGGGGCGGGAGAGCAGTACTTC
TRBJ2-7 - TRBV5-5 - CASSSGGSMIYEQYF TGTGCCAGCAGCTCGGGGGGCTCTATGATCTACGAGCAGTACTTC
TRBJ2-6 few TRBV7-9 - CASSKDIGGPLGANVLTF TGTGCCAGCAGCAAGGATATTGGGGGCCCTCTCGGGGCCAACGTCCTGACTTTC
TRBJ2-7 - TRBV29-1 - CSAHLLYEQYF TGCAGCGCTCATTTACTCTACGAGCAGTACTTC
TRBJ1-3 - TRBV28 - CASSSSGTNLNTIYF TGTGCCAGCAGTTCTTCCGGGACTAATTTAAACACCATATATTTT
TRBJ2-6 few TRBV30 TRBD2 CAWSGWLGLLGTRLSGANVLTF TGTGCCTGGAGTGGTTGGTTGGGCCTCTTAGGGACTAGGCTCTCTGGGGCCAACGTCCTGACTTTC
TRBJ2-1 many TRBV2 - CASSEGPGVFYNEQFF TGTGCCAGCAGTGAGGGGCCGGGGGTCTTCTACAATGAGCAGTTCTTC
TRBJ1-6 - TRBV25-1 - CASSYSNSPLHF TGTGCCAGCAGTTACTCAAATTCACCCCTCCACTTT
TRBJ2-2 - TRBV10-1 TRBD1 CASRAGGFGTGELFF TGCGCCAGCAGAGCAGGGGGCTTTGGCACCGGGGAGCTGTTTTTT
TRBJ1-2 - TRBV10-3 TRBD1 CAISDRGQGEYGYTF TGTGCCATCAGCGACCGCGGACAGGGGGAGTATGGCTACACCTTC
TRBJ1-6 - TRBV3-1/TRBV3-2 - CASSQVRAVAPLHF TGTGCCAGCAGCCAAGTCAGGGCTGTCGCACCCCTCCACTTT
TRBJ2-5 - TRBV2 - CASNRPGVQETQYF TGTGCCAGCAATAGGCCAGGGGTCCAAGAGACCCAGTACTTC
TRBJ1-2 - TRBV5-1 - CASSPGNEYYGYTF TGCGCCAGCTCCCCCGGGAACGAATACTATGGCTACACCTTC
TRBJ2-7 - TRBV7-9 TRBD1 CASSFGTGPYEQYF TGTGCCAGCAGCTTCGGGACAGGCCCTTACGAGCAGTACTTC
TRBJ1-3 once TRBV2 - CASSRGRSGNTIYF TGTGCCAGCTCTAGGGGCCGCTCTGGAAACACCATATATTTT
TRBJ2-7 few TRBV2 - CASLPLLLRDEQYF TGTGCCAGCCTACCGTTATTACTCAGGGACGAGCAGTACTTC
TRBJ1-6 - TRBV7-9 TRBD1 CASSPSPGTVSPLHF TGTGCCAGCAGCCCATCCCCCGGGACAGTCTCACCCCTCCACTTT
TRBJ1-3 - TRBV11-2 - CASSLDSDFSGNTIYF TGTGCCAGCAGCTTAGACAGCGACTTCTCTGGAAACACCATATATTTT
TRBJ2-1 few TRBV9 TRBD2 CASSVTSGSYNEQFF TGTGCCAGCAGCGTGACTAGCGGATCCTACAATGAGCAGTTCTTC